This entry lists 25 T cell receptor beta chains sequenced from one sample in a study of a mutant IDH1 vaccine in newly diagnosed glioma. The data were produced by immunoSEQ multiplex PCR, yet TCRdb's version contains in-frame clones alone and is incomplete. The data hold nearly 55,000 clones, with approximately 81% observed a single time. Their recognized antigens are unknown. Time point denoted: week 35, safety follow-up. A 20-mer mutant IDH1 peptide at 300 ug was injected subcutaneously with topical imiquimod. This specimen was PBMCs, taken from a glioma patient whose treatment included an IDH1 peptide vaccine. These receptors originate from a woman aged 18-35 years with glioma.

This chain links TRBV5-4 with TRBJ1-3; D possibly corresponds to TRBD1 (5 bases). CDR3 length: 14 residues. V dropped 5 bases and J dropped 2 bases, with 11 bases sitting between them. Germline lookup yields CDR1 SGHNT and CDR2 YYREEE (reference sequence). This CDR3 is CASSAGGAGNTIYF. The CDR3 region has the DNA TGTGCCAGCAGTGCCGGGGGAGCTGGAAACACCATATATTTT.

The chain uses TRBV6-1 and TRBJ2-3; D perhaps matches TRBD2 (5 bases). CDR3 size: 12 residues. Germline-derived CDR1 and CDR2 are MNHNS and SASEGT. V lost 10 bases, J lost 5 bases, and 13 bases lay in between. This CDR3 reads CAIREDGDTQYF. Written as DNA, the CDR3 is TGTGCCATTCGGGAAGATGGAGATACGCAGTATTTT.

The chain combines TRBV5-1 with TRBJ2-2; D is perhaps TRBD2 (5 bases). This CDR3 has 12 amino acids. CDR1 is SGHRS, CDR2 YFSETQ, per germline. V gave up 6 bases and J gave up 4 bases, with 7 bases separating them. CDR3 DNA: TGCGCCAGCAAGGGAGCCACCGGGGAGCTGTTTTTT. Translated: CASKGATGELFF.

The V and J genes are TRBV29-1 and TRBJ1-2, with TRBD1 matching 7 bases. The CDR3 has 12 residues. Germline-derived CDR1 and CDR2 are SQVTM and ANQGSEA. V shed 7 bases, J shed 8 bases, and the junction held 10 bases outside the gene matches. The DNA for the CDR3 is TGCAGCGCTCGACAGGGACCTCACGGCTACACCTTC. Its protein is CSARQGPHGYTF. Variable domain in full (rest from reference TRBV29-1 and TRBJ1-2): SAVISQKPSRDICQRGTSLTIQCQVDSQVTMMFWYRQQPGQSLTLIATANQGSEATYESGFVIDKFPISRPNLTFSTLTVSNMSPEDSSIYLCSARQGPHGYTFGSGTRLTVV.

The chain has TRBV4-2 and TRBJ2-5; TRBD1 is a possible D gene (6 bases). The CDR3 runs 14 residues. Between the trimmed V and J ends, which lost 2 bases and 4 bases, there was a span of 11 bases. Germline CDR1 and CDR2: LGHNA and YNFKEQ. The CDR3 loop is CASSQPEQGETQYF. CDR3 nucleotides: TGTGCCAGCAGCCAACCCGAACAGGGAGAGACCCAGTACTTC.

This sequence joins TRBV30 and TRBJ2-3; tentative D call: TRBD1 (6 bases). Trimming removed 0 bases at V and 8 bases at J, with 9 bases between. Germline loops: CDR1 GTSNPN, CDR2 SVGIG (reference sequence). The CDR3 is made up of 12 amino acids. The CDR3, as DNA: TGTGCCTGGAGTGTACGAGGGGGTACGCAGTATTTT. Encoded protein: CAWSVRGGTQYF.

This chain links TRBV19 with TRBJ1-3, with 8 bases aligning to TRBD1. From germline, CDR1 is LNHDA and CDR2 SQIVND (reference sequence). Unmatched junction bases numbered 11, after V lost 7 bases and J lost 3 bases. The CDR3 runs to 16 residues. As DNA, the CDR3 is TGTGCCAGTACCCGATTTGGACAGGGCTTTGGAAACACCATATATTTT. Protein product: CASTRFGQGFGNTIYF.

The rearrangement uses TRBV18 and TRBJ1-5; possible D gene TRBD1, 6 bases. CDR1 is KGHSH and CDR2 is LQKENI in the germline V gene. The CDR3 covers 14 residues. Trimming removed 6 bases from V and 2 bases from J, with 11 bases in between. In DNA form, the CDR3 reads TGTGCCAGCTCCCGGGACATCGGCAATCAGCCCCAGCATTTT. It specifies CASSRDIGNQPQHF.

The V and J genes are TRBV5-4 and TRBJ2-7, with D possibly matching TRBD2 (5 bases). V lost 0 bases and J 0 bases, leaving 10 bases between the germline ends. The CDR3 spans 15 residues. Germline CDR1 SGHNT, CDR2 YYREEE (reference sequence). The CDR3 reads CASSLGWGASYEQYF. The CDR3 DNA is TGTGCCAGCAGCTTGGGCTGGGGAGCCTCCTACGAGCAGTACTTC. The variable domain in full, with the rest retrieved from reference TRBV5-4 and TRBJ2-7, is ETGVTQSPTHLIKTRGQQVTLRCSSQSGHNTVSWYQQALGQGPQFIFQYYREEENGRGNFPPRFSGLQFPNYSSELNVNALELDDSALYLCASSLGWGASYEQYFGPGTRLTVT.

The V call is TRBV7-9, the J call TRBJ1-6, with 7 nucleotides matching TRBD1. Germline V gives CDR1 SEHNR, CDR2 FQNEAQ (reference sequence). The CDR3 consists of 15 residues. The V gene end was trimmed by 2 bases and the J gene end by 14 bases; junction bases not matched to a gene: 12. In nucleotides, the CDR3 is TGTGCCAGCAGCTTATTGACCGGGGACAGCGGCACCCTCCACTTT. Translating it yields CASSLLTGDSGTLHF.

The chain's CDR3 is CASSEPKGLSTDTQYF. The CDR3 region has the DNA TGCGCCAGCAGTGAACCGAAGGGGCTAAGCACAGATACGCAGTATTTT. The chain is built from TRBV10-1 and TRBJ2-3, with a tentative D call TRBD1 (5 bases). Trimming cost V 3 bases and J 0 bases, with 13 bases left between them. Germline loops: CDR1 WNHNN, CDR2 SYGVQD (reference sequence). CDR3 length: 16 amino acids.

This sequence joins TRBV12-5 and TRBJ1-4, with a possible D match to TRBD1 (6 bases). V shed 4 bases and J shed 10 bases, with 13 bases lying between them. The CDR3 covers 13 residues. Germline V gene sequence: CDR1 LGHNT, CDR2 FRNRAP. This CDR3 is CASGSTGVGKLFF. The CDR3 nucleotides are TGTGCTAGTGGTTCGACAGGAGTCGGAAAACTGTTTTTT.

V and J are TRBV11-2 and TRBJ1-5; D might be TRBD1 (5 bases). The germline gives CDR1 SGHAT, CDR2 FQNNGV. CDR3 size: 12 residues. Trimming removed 4 bases at V and 13 bases at J, with 14 bases between. DNA of the CDR3: TGTGCCAGCAGCTCAGGGACTAAGTCGCAGCATTTT. Protein product: CASSSGTKSQHF.

The chain joins TRBV5-1 to TRBJ1-4; 7 bases are a match to TRBD1. Looked up from germline, CDR1 is SGHRS and CDR2 is YFSETQ. J lost 0 bases, V lost 6 bases, and 8 bases had no gene match. The length of the CDR3 is 16 residues. The CDR3 reads CASTSGGAATNEKLFF. In DNA, the CDR3 is TGCGCCAGCACTTCAGGGGGTGCTGCAACTAATGAAAAACTGTTTTTT.

The rearrangement links TRBV10-1 to TRBJ2-7, with D unclear. Germline CDR1 WNHNN, CDR2 SYGVQD (reference sequence). The V end was cut by 0 bases, the J end by 5 bases, with 5 bases between. The CDR3 totals 12 residues. The chain's CDR3 is CASSESANEQYF. The CDR3 nucleotides read TGCGCCAGCAGTGAGTCGGCGAACGAGCAGTACTTC.

The J gene is TRBJ2-3, the V gene TRBV5-1, with TRBD2 identical over 9 bases. Losses at the gene ends were 0 bases for V and 6 bases for J; bases not matched to a gene: 2. The CDR3 extends over 14 amino acids. CDR1 and CDR2 from the germline V gene are SGHRS and YFSETQ. The DNA of the CDR3 is TGCGCCAGCAGCTTGGCCCTAGCGGGGGATACGCAGTATTTT. Its protein product is CASSLALAGDTQYF. The variable domain in full, with the rest retrieved from reference TRBV5-1 and TRBJ2-3, is KAGVTQTPRYLIKTRGQQVTLSCSPISGHRSVSWYQQTPGQGLQFLFEYFSETQRNKGNFPGRFSGRQFSNSRSEMNVSTLELGDSALYLCASSLALAGDTQYFGPGTRLTVL.

V is TRBV27 and J is TRBJ1-1; D not certain. The V end lost 3 bases, the J end lost 4 bases, and 12 bases lay between the germline ends. The germline V gene encodes CDR1 MNHEY and CDR2 SMNVEV (reference sequence). CDR3 length: 14 amino acids. Here the CDR3 DNA reads TGTGCCAGCAGTTTTAGGCCTGCGGGCACTGAAGCTTTCTTT. Protein sequence: CASSFRPAGTEAFF.

Here the CDR3 DNA reads TGTGCCAGCAGTGAAAGTAGATCATGGCTGTTTTTT. This sequence encodes CASSESRSWLFF. V is TRBV6-1 and J is TRBJ1-4; D call uncertain. CDR3 size: 12 residues. Trimming pared 2 bases from V and 14 bases from J, leaving 12 bases between. In germline, CDR1 is MNHNS, CDR2 SASEGT.

The CDR3 DNA sequence: TGTGCCAGCAGCTTAGTTTCTCAGGATAGCACTGAAGCTTTCTTT. This gives the protein CASSLVSQDSTEAFF. The chain joins TRBV11-3 to TRBJ1-1; D is unresolved. The germline CDR1 and CDR2 sequences are SGHNT and YENEEA. This CDR3 has 15 amino acids. The germline V and J ends were trimmed by 1 base and 4 bases, with 13 bases remaining between them. The entire variable domain, with the rest obtained from reference TRBV11-3 and TRBJ1-1, is as follows: EAGVVQSPRYKIIEKKQPVAFWCNPISGHNTLYWYLQNLGQGPELLIRYENEEAVDDSQLPKDRFSAERLKGVDSTLKIQPAELGDSAVYLCASSLVSQDSTEAFFGQGTRLTVV.

V and J are TRBV15 and TRBJ1-5; D not resolved. Germline-derived CDR1 and CDR2 are LNHNV and YYDKDF (reference sequence). Trimming cost V 0 bases and J 10 bases, with 10 bases left between them. The CDR3 sequence is 13 residues long. The CDR3 loop is CATSRDLMSPQHF. The CDR3 coding sequence is TGTGCCACCAGCAGAGATCTGATGAGTCCCCAGCATTTT.

This chain uses TRBV11-2 with TRBJ1-2; D is undetermined. The CDR3 length is 11 residues. Trimming shortened V by 2 bases and J by 6 bases, and 4 bases separated the two germline ends. Germline lookup yields CDR1 SGHAT and CDR2 FQNNGV. The CDR3 bases are TGTGCCAGCAGCTTATTTAATGGCTACACCTTC. As protein: CASSLFNGYTF.

The V and J genes are TRBV4-3 and TRBJ1-2; 9 bases are shared with TRBD1. V dropped 0 bases and J dropped 0; count of bases not matched to a gene: 5. The CDR3 contains 17 residues. Germline loops: CDR1 LGHNA, CDR2 YSLEER. The CDR3, as DNA: TGCGCCAGCAGCCAAGACCCCCGGGACAGGGCTAACTATGGCTACACCTTC. This encodes CASSQDPRDRANYGYTF.

CDR3 amino acids: CATSRAGREETQYF. The CDR3 DNA follows: TGTGCCACCAGCAGAGCGGGACGGGAAGAGACCCAGTACTTC. The chain has TRBV15 and TRBJ2-5; D tentatively fits TRBD1 or TRBD2 (5 bases each). CDR1 is LNHNV, CDR2 YYDKDF, per germline (reference sequence). The CDR3 runs to 14 residues. The V end lost 1 base, the J end lost 3 bases, and 9 bases lay between the germline ends.

CDR3 nucleotide sequence: TGTGCCAGTATACCCCGGGACCAACCTTACCCTTATGGCTACACCTTC. The encoded protein is CASIPRDQPYPYGYTF. The chain uses TRBV19 and TRBJ1-2; the D gene is possibly TRBD1 (5 bases). Between the trimmed V and J ends, which lost 7 bases and 5 bases, there was a span of 23 bases. The CDR3 covers 16 residues. Germline-derived CDR1 and CDR2 are LNHDA and SQIVND (reference sequence).

This chain joins TRBV27 and TRBJ2-3, with 9 nucleotides matching TRBD2. Germline V gene lookup returns CDR1 MNHEY and CDR2 SMNVEV (reference sequence). J lost 0 bases, V lost 5 bases, and 9 bases had no gene match. This CDR3 contains 17 residues. CDR3 nucleotides: TGTGCCAGCAGTAATCCCCGACTAGCGGCCAGCACAGATACGCAGTATTTT. Its protein is CASSNPRLAASTDTQYF.